These 5 T cell receptor beta chains were all obtained from the same sample, sequenced in a study of CD8 T cells in ankylosing spondylitis. TCRdb itself ran the 5' RACE reads through MiXCR, one entry per CDR3 protein. The sample contains a few hundred thousand distinct CDR3 sequences, over 15% of which appear only once. Sequencing was done on a sample of blood, either unsorted or a sorted T cell fraction (not recorded which). The origin of the receptors is a male donor with ankylosing spondylitis or in good health (not recorded which).

This clonotype was found once. The rearrangement joins TRBV20-1 to TRBJ2-3, with D unclear. The CDR3 sequence is 14 residues long. V lost 1 base to trimming and J lost 6 bases, with 14 bases between them. CDR1 is DFQATT and CDR2 is SNEGSKA in the germline V gene (reference sequence). CDR3 residues: CSARARYLDDTQYF. The CDR3 region has the DNA TGCAGTGCTAGAGCCCGCTACCTAGACGATACGCAGTATTTT.

This clonotype showed up just a few times. This rearrangement joins TRBV5-1 to TRBJ1-5; D ambiguous. This CDR3 is 21 amino acids long. Germline-derived CDR1 and CDR2 are SGHRS and YFSETQ. V was shortened by 1 base and J by 0 bases, with 26 bases between the two germline ends. The CDR3 nucleotides read TGCGCCAGCAGCTTGAAAGCGAGTCAGACTAATTTACTATATAGCAATCAGCCCCAGCATTTT. Translated: CASSLKASQTNLLYSNQPQHF.

This clonotype was recorded a few times. CDR3 DNA sequence: TGTGCCAGCAGCCCTACCCTAGGACCGAATGAAAAACTGTTTTTT. This translates into CASSPTLGPNEKLFF. The V and J genes are TRBV7-2 and TRBJ1-4; D gene unclear. Trimming left V 5 bases short and J 5 bases short, with 15 bases between. The CDR3 consists of 15 residues. Germline values: CDR1 SGHTA, CDR2 FQGNSA.

The chain couples TRBV4-3 to TRBJ2-1, with 10 bases that match TRBD2. This CDR3 is 16 amino acids long. CDR1 and CDR2 from the germline V gene are LGHNA and YSLEER. Trimming cost V 0 bases and J 6 bases; bases outside gene matches: 5. CDR3 loop: CASSQDVSGRGNEQFF. For the CDR3, the DNA is TGCGCCAGCAGCCAAGATGTCAGCGGGAGGGGCAATGAGCAGTTCTTC.

CDR3: CASSEALALRDYEQYF. The CDR3 nucleotides are TGTGCCAGCAGTGAAGCGCTGGCTCTTAGGGACTACGAGCAGTACTTC. The chain joins TRBV6-1 to TRBJ2-7; no clear D. The CDR3 contains 16 residues. Looked up from germline, CDR1 is MNHNS and CDR2 is SASEGT. The V end lost 0 bases, the J end lost 3 bases, and 15 bases lay between the germline ends.